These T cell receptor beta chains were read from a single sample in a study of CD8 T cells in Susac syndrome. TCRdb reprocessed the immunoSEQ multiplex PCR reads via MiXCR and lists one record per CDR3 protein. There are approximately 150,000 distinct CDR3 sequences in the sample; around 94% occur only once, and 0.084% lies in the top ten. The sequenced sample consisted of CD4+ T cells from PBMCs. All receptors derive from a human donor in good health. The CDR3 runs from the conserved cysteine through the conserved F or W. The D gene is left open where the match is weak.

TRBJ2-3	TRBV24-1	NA	TGTGCCACCAGTGAACAGAGCACAGATACGCAGTATTTT	CATSEQSTDTQYF
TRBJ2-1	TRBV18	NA	TGTGCCAGCTCACCACTTCAGGGGGGGAATGAGCAGTTCTTC	CASSPLQGGNEQFF
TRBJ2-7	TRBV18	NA	TGTGCCAGCTCACCACCAGCTAGTCCCTACGAGCAGTACTTC	CASSPPASPYEQYF
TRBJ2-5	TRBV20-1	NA	TGCAGTGCTCCTTACAGGGCGCAGGAGACCCAGTACTTC	CSAPYRAQETQYF
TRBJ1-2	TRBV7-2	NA	TGTGCCAGCAGCTTAGAGGGGTTTGGCTACACCTTC	CASSLEGFGYTF
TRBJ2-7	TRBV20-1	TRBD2	TGCAGTGCCAGCAAGCGGGAGAGCTCCTACGAGCAGTACTTC	CSASKRESSYEQYF
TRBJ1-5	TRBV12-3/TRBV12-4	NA	TGTGCCAGCAGTTTCGGCGCGGAAGCCAATCAGCCCCAGCATTTT	CASSFGAEANQPQHF
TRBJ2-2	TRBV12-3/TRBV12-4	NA	TGTGCCAGCAGTTTTCGGCGTGTTTCCACCGGGGAGCTGTTTTTT	CASSFRRVSTGELFF
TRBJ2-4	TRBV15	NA	TGTGCCACCAGCAGAGATCGGAACATTCAGTACTTC	CATSRDRNIQYF
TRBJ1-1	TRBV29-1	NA	TGCAGCGTGATCCACATGAACACTGAAGCTTTCTTT	CSVIHMNTEAFF
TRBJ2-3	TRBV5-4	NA	TGTGCCAGCAGCTTGGCCAGGGTAGATACGCAGTATTTT	CASSLARVDTQYF
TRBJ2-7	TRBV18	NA	TGTGCCAGCTCACCAGGGATGCGAGGAGAGCAGTACTTC	CASSPGMRGEQYF
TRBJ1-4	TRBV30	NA	TGTGCCTGGGAAACTAATGAAAAACTGTTTTTT	CAWETNEKLFF
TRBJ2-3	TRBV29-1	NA	TGCAGCGTTGATAGTGCACGAGCGGGCACAGATACGCAGTATTTT	CSVDSARAGTDTQYF
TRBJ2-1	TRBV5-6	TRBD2	TGTGCCAGCAGCTTGCCCGGGGGGGCCTACAATGAGCAGTTCTTC	CASSLPGGAYNEQFF
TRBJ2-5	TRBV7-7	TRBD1	TGTGCCAGCAGCGCCCGGACAGGGGGTGAGACCCAGTACTTC	CASSARTGGETQYF